One sample yielded the 23 T cell receptor beta chains listed below, sequenced in a study of cytomegalovirus exposure and HLA in healthy donors. The study ran its PCR with 60 Vbeta and 13 Jbeta primers. The data were produced by immunoSEQ multiplex PCR, yet TCRdb's version contains in-frame clones alone and is incomplete. This table has under 200,000 clones, roughly 13% appearing once. Sequencing used PBMCs. These receptors all stem from a man aged 50 or older in good health and CMV-seropositive.

This clone was seen only a few times. This chain uses TRBV30 with TRBJ2-3, with D uncertain. Germline V gene lookup returns CDR1 GTSNPN and CDR2 SVGIG (reference sequence). V was shortened by 0 bases and J by 6 bases, with 10 bases between the two germline ends. There are 13 residues in the CDR3. In nucleotides, the CDR3 is TGTGCCTGGAGTGTACAGCTCCGGGATACGCAGTATTTT. Its translation: CAWSVQLRDTQYF.

In this sample, this clone turned up a few times. The chain combines TRBV5-1 with TRBJ1-5; 8 bases map to TRBD1. Germline assignment: CDR1 SGHRS and CDR2 YFSETQ. This CDR3 spans 22 amino acids. With V trimmed by 0 bases and J by 2 bases, 22 bases remained unmatched. For the CDR3, the DNA is TGCGCCAGCAGCTTGGGGGGTCCCAGGGGGCAAAGTTGTAGTCAGCGCAATCAGCCCCAGCATTTT. Translated: CASSLGGPRGQSCSQRNQPQHF.

V usage is TRBV6-1 and J usage is TRBJ1-1; tentatively, D is TRBD1 (5 bases). Trimming removed 6 bases from V and 2 bases from J, with 10 bases in between. Germline assignment: CDR1 MNHNS and CDR2 SASEGT. This CDR3 spans 13 amino acids. The CDR3 protein is CASRVTANTEAFF. The CDR3 DNA is TGTGCCAGCAGAGTGACAGCCAACACTGAAGCTTTCTTT.

There are a few counts of this clone. The rearrangement links TRBV5-1 to TRBJ1-5; D is possibly TRBD1 (6 bases). CDR3 length: 15 amino acids. Germline assignment: CDR1 SGHRS and CDR2 YFSETQ. V dropped 0 bases and J dropped 0 bases, with 7 bases sitting between them. The CDR3 DNA follows: TGCGCCAGCAGCTTGGGGGGACATAGCAATCAGCCCCAGCATTTT. This codes for CASSLGGHSNQPQHF.

The chain carries TRBV5-8 and TRBJ1-3; D not resolved. From germline, CDR1 is SGHTS and CDR2 YDEGEE. This CDR3 spans 15 amino acids. The V end was cut by 4 bases, the J end by 3 bases, with 14 bases between. The CDR3 nucleotides read TGTGCCAGCAGCCGGAACGCGCGGGGTGGAAACACCATATATTTT. It is translated as CASSRNARGGNTIYF. Drawing the rest from reference TRBV5-8 and TRBJ1-3, the complete variable domain is EAGVTQSPTHLIKTRGQQATLRCSPISGHTSVYWYQQALGLGLQFLLWYDEGEERNRGNFPPRFSGRQFPNYSSELNVNALELEDSALYLCASSRNARGGNTIYFGEGSWLTVV.

A few counts support this clone. The chain carries TRBV6-1 and TRBJ1-3; D is perhaps TRBD1 (6 bases). The ends were cut back, 4 bases at V and 4 bases at J, with 14 bases in the middle. CDR1 and CDR2 (germline): MNHNS, SASEGT. This CDR3 comprises 15 residues. CDR3 region: CASSALGGSGNTIYF. The DNA of the CDR3 is TGTGCCAGCAGTGCCCTAGGGGGATCGGGAAACACCATATATTTT.

The chain combines TRBV28 with TRBJ2-4, with TRBD2 matching 11 bases. Germline V gene data show CDR1 as MDHEN and CDR2 as SYDVKM. This CDR3 contains 18 residues. The ends lost 6 bases at V and 1 base at J; junction bases unmatched: 11. In DNA, the CDR3 is TGTGCCAGCAGCTTCCGGGCTAGCGGGGGGAGGGCCAAAAACATTCAGTACTTC. Residues: CASSFRASGGRAKNIQYF.

This chain uses TRBV25-1 with TRBJ2-3; TRBD2 matches 7 bases. The CDR3 has 15 amino acids. J lost 3 bases, V lost 5 bases, and 8 bases had no gene match. Germline V gene data show CDR1 as MGHDK and CDR2 as SYGVNS. The CDR3 DNA reads TGTGCCAGCAGTTCCGGCGGGGGAGTAACAGATACGCAGTATTTT. Translated: CASSSGGGVTDTQYF.

This clone showed up just a few times. The CDR3 coding sequence is TGTGCCAGCAGCCCCTCACTAGCGGGGGTATCTTACAATGAGCAGTTCTTC. Its translation: CASSPSLAGVSYNEQFF. The gene calls are TRBV11-3 and TRBJ2-1, with 11 bases identical to TRBD2. Germline V gives CDR1 SGHNT, CDR2 YENEEA. This CDR3 region has 17 residues. The J segment lost 4 bases and the V segment lost 5 bases, leaving 10 bases of the junction unmatched.

A few counts support this clone. The J gene is TRBJ2-2, the V gene TRBV4-3; D gene uncertain. The CDR3 consists of 14 residues. CDR1 and CDR2 from the germline V gene are LGHNA and YSLEER. V was pared by 5 bases and J by 8 bases, with 15 bases between. CDR3 residues: CASSSQAFVGELFF. In nucleotides, the CDR3 is TGCGCCAGCAGCTCGCAGGCCTTTGTTGGGGAGCTGTTTTTT.

This chain uses TRBV6-5 with TRBJ2-2, with D perhaps TRBD2 (6 bases). Trimming removed 0 bases from V and 1 base from J, with 9 bases in between. This CDR3 has 16 residues. Germline CDR1 MNHEY, CDR2 SVGAGI. In DNA, the CDR3 is TGTGCCAGCAGTTACTCGGGGCGGGGGAACACCGGGGAGCTGTTTTTT. It codes for CASSYSGRGNTGELFF.

This clone was counted between two and nine times. The rearrangement links TRBV13 to TRBJ1-6; no reliable D call. Per the germline V gene, CDR1 is PRHDT and CDR2 is FYEKMQ (reference sequence). There are 14 residues in the CDR3. Trimming cost V 0 bases and J 7 bases, with 7 bases left between them. For the CDR3, the DNA is TGTGCCAGCAGCTTAGGGAGGGAAAATTCACCCCTCCACTTT. It is translated as CASSLGRENSPLHF.

The chain employs TRBV2 and TRBJ2-5; weak D call: TRBD2 (6 bases). The germline CDR1 and CDR2 sequences are SNHLY and FYNNEI. V was trimmed by 5 bases and J by 2 bases, leaving 15 bases between them. This CDR3 has 15 amino acids. The CDR3: CASSYLLAGQETQYF. CDR3 sequence (DNA): TGTGCCAGCAGTTACCTACTAGCTGGTCAAGAGACCCAGTACTTC.

This clone turned up a few times. The chain carries TRBV30 and TRBJ1-3; D is possibly TRBD1 (6 bases). Germline V CDR1 and CDR2: GTSNPN, SVGIG (reference sequence). This CDR3 is 13 amino acids long. The V end was cut by 5 bases, the J end by 4 bases, with 12 bases between. CDR3 sequence (DNA): TGTGCCTGGGACTGGGGGCGAGGAAACACCATATATTTT. Encoded protein: CAWDWGRGNTIYF.

This chain links TRBV11-3 with TRBJ2-1, with TRBD1 as a possible D gene (6 bases). This CDR3 spans 19 amino acids. The germline gives CDR1 SGHNT, CDR2 YENEEA. With 2 bases removed from V and 0 bases from J, the gap between germline ends came to 20 bases. The CDR3 region has the DNA TGTGCCAGCAGCTTACGTAACGCCCGGGACATAGCCTCCTACAATGAGCAGTTCTTC. Translating gives CASSLRNARDIASYNEQFF.

This clone was seen a few times. This sequence joins TRBV6-1 and TRBJ2-5; the match to TRBD1 covers 7 bases. The V and J ends lost 4 bases and 3 bases, in that order; junction bases with no gene match: 5. This CDR3 is built from 14 residues. Germline CDR1 and CDR2: MNHNS and SASEGT. This chain's CDR3 is CASSVRDRKETQYF. Here the CDR3 DNA reads TGTGCCAGCAGTGTCCGGGACAGAAAAGAGACCCAGTACTTC.

The rearrangement uses TRBV7-9 and TRBJ1-2; D unresolved. V lost 3 bases to trimming and J lost 7 bases, with 15 bases between them. CDR1 SEHNR and CDR2 FQNEAQ come from the germline V gene (reference sequence). There are 14 residues in the CDR3. This chain's CDR3 is CASSLEQQASGYTF. DNA for the CDR3: TGTGCCAGCAGCTTGGAACAGCAGGCGAGTGGCTACACCTTC.

This chain uses TRBV10-3 with TRBJ2-1; D not certain. The germline V gene has CDR1 ENHRY and CDR2 SYGVKD. The CDR3 spans 16 residues. V gave up 5 bases and J gave up 2 bases, with 16 bases separating them. This chain's CDR3 is CAISKDGFEAYNEQFF. Here the CDR3 DNA reads TGTGCCATCAGTAAGGATGGCTTCGAGGCCTACAATGAGCAGTTCTTC.

This clone was detected a few times. The chain joins TRBV5-6 to TRBJ2-2, with 7 nucleotides matching TRBD1. Germline trimming cut 5 bases from V and 4 bases from J; bases unmatched to any gene: 5. There are 14 residues in the CDR3. Germline V gene data show CDR1 as SGHDT and CDR2 as YYEEEE. The CDR3 sequence is CASRRQGTTGELFF. CDR3 nucleotides: TGTGCCAGCAGGCGACAGGGTACCACCGGGGAGCTGTTTTTT.

The V and J genes are TRBV4-1 and TRBJ2-7; D may be TRBD2 (6 bases). The CDR3 is 16 residues long. The V gene's germline CDR1 is MGHRA and CDR2 YSYEKL. The ends were cut back, 0 bases at V and 4 bases at J, with 16 bases in the middle. CDR3 loop: CASSQDSGGTQYEQYF. The CDR3 DNA is TGCGCCAGCAGCCAAGATAGCGGTGGGACTCAATACGAGCAGTACTTC.

A few counts support this clone. V usage is TRBV6-5 and J usage is TRBJ1-2; a weak D match, TRBD1 (5 bases). Germline-derived CDR1 and CDR2 are MNHEY and SVGAGI. The CDR3 runs 15 residues. Trimming removed 2 bases at V and 6 bases at J, with 16 bases between. As DNA, the CDR3 is TGTGCCAGCAGTTACGGGCCAGGGCAGAAGGATGGCTACACCTTC. Protein: CASSYGPGQKDGYTF.

This clone was seen just once. This chain joins TRBV11-2 and TRBJ1-4; D is unclear. Germline CDR1 reads SGHAT; CDR2 reads FQNNGV. The CDR3 has 15 amino acids. The germline V and J ends were trimmed by 4 bases and 7 bases, with 16 bases remaining between them. The CDR3 loop is CASSSDGFYGEKLFF. DNA for the CDR3: TGTGCCAGCAGCTCCGACGGGTTTTACGGTGAAAAACTGTTTTTT.

This clone was observed a handful of times. V gene TRBV5-1 combines with J gene TRBJ2-3, with 10 nucleotides matching TRBD2. The germline gives CDR1 SGHRS, CDR2 YFSETQ. The CDR3 is made up of 19 amino acids. V lost 4 bases, J lost 0 bases, and 14 bases stayed unmatched. The CDR3 protein is CASSTAGAGGRPSTDTQYF. The CDR3 DNA follows: TGCGCCAGCAGCACGGCGGGAGCGGGGGGGCGTCCTAGCACAGATACGCAGTATTTT.